The 18 T cell receptor delta chains presented below share a single source sample, sequenced in a study of Vδ1+ human thymocytes. Study results and caveats: Highly polyclonal TRG and TRD repertoires with Gaussian CDR3 length distributions appeared in thymus.

Their target antigens are unknown. Sequences come from RNA converted to cDNA by reverse transcription. CDR3 amplicons came from multiplex PCR with pooled V-gene forward and constant-region reverse primers. TCRdb reran clone calling via CATT on the multiplex PCR reads. The sample includes roughly 76,000 delta-chain clones, 30% to 40% seen only once; the top ten take more than 0.25%. The sequenced material came from Vdelta1+ gamma-delta thymocytes from the thymus. Sample subset: FACS-sorted CD3+ TCRalphabeta- TCRVdelta1+ TCRVdelta2- thymocytes. The receptor source for this set is a boy in the first two years of life who had congenital heart surgery.

The J gene is TRDJ1, the V gene TRDV2, with TRDD3 matching over 8 bases. CDR3 length: 19 amino acids. Germline lookup yields CDR1 GEAIGNYY and CDR2 EKD. V trimming: 5 bases; J trimming: 2 bases; junction bases outside the gene matches: 21. CDR3 in DNA: TGTGCCTGTGTCAACTGTACTGGGGGCCCCAGTCCGATTACCGATAAACTCATCTTT. Residues: CACVNCTGGPSPITDKLIF.

V is TRDV1 and J is TRDJ1; 13 bases are shared with TRDD3. Germline CDR1 TSWWSYY, CDR2 QGS. The CDR3 contains 23 residues. Trimming took 1 base from V and 4 from J; bases not matched to a gene: 24. DNA of the CDR3: TGTGCTCTTGGGGAACCCTTTCCCCTCGTACTGGGGGATACGCGTATCGAAGGCGATAAACTCATCTTT. Its protein product is CALGEPFPLVLGDTRIEGDKLIF.

Notes on this clone: Within the sample, other DNA sequences also encode this same CDR3. The chain recombines TRDV1 with TRDJ1, with TRDD3 identical over 10 bases. This CDR3 contains 19 residues. With 0 bases clipped from V and 1 base from J, the junction kept 11 bases outside the gene matches. Germline lookup yields CDR1 TSWWSYY and CDR2 QGS. CDR3 loop: CALGELSLRWGIATDKLIF. In DNA, the CDR3 is TGTGCTCTTGGGGAACTCAGCCTACGCTGGGGGATAGCCACCGATAAACTCATCTTT.

The chain links TRDV1 to TRDJ1; 12 positions agree with TRDD3. The V gene's germline CDR1 is TSWWSYY and CDR2 QGS. Unmatched junction bases numbered 21, after V lost 0 bases and J lost 1 base. This CDR3 spans 23 amino acids. CDR3 sequence reads: CALGELESFLRLWGIRGTDKLIF. The CDR3 DNA is TGTGCTCTTGGGGAACTAGAAAGCTTCCTACGCCTCTGGGGGATACGAGGCACCGATAAACTCATCTTT.

This clone appeared a few times. This chain joins TRDV1 and TRDJ1; perhaps TRDD3 as D (5 bases). The CDR3 totals 19 residues. V dropped 0 bases and J dropped 0 bases, with 20 bases sitting between them. Germline CDR1 is TSWWSYY and CDR2 is QGS. The CDR3 DNA follows: TGTGCTCTTGGGGAACTATGCGCTCGAGGGGACCCGTACACCGATAAACTCATCTTT. Translated: CALGELCARGDPYTDKLIF.

This clone has more than one count but fewer than ten. The gene calls are TRDV1 and TRDJ1; 8 bases are a match to TRDD3. CDR1 and CDR2 (germline): TSWWSYY, QGS. Trimming at V came to 3 bases and at J to 2 bases, leaving 26 bases not matched to a gene. CDR3 length: 22 amino acids. The CDR3 DNA is TGTGCTCTTGGGGAGGGCGCTAGCGGGCCGTTAAGGCTGGGGGACCCAACCGATAAACTCATCTTT. This gives the protein CALGEGASGPLRLGDPTDKLIF.

This clone appeared a few times. The chain uses TRDV1 and TRDJ1; the D gene is possibly TRDD3 (6 bases). Trimming left V 2 bases short and J 0 bases short, with 19 bases between. The CDR3 length is 18 residues. Germline lookup yields CDR1 TSWWSYY and CDR2 QGS. Here the CDR3 reads CALGEYGMGIGYTDKLIF. CDR3 DNA sequence: TGTGCTCTTGGGGAATACGGTATGGGGATTGGGTACACCGATAAACTCATCTTT.

The genes are TRDV1 and TRDJ1, with D perhaps TRDD3 (5 bases). Germline loops: CDR1 TSWWSYY, CDR2 QGS. There are 19 residues in the CDR3. V lost 4 bases, J lost 3 bases, and 27 bases lay in between. CDR3 nucleotide sequence: TGTGCTCTTGGGGTCGCTTCGAGGGTCGCCTGGGTCGGGGCCGATAAACTCATCTTT. Translation: CALGVASRVAWVGADKLIF.

This chain connects TRDV1 to TRDJ1; 8 nucleotides line up with TRDD3. Germline V gene lookup returns CDR1 TSWWSYY and CDR2 QGS. Trimming at V came to 2 bases and at J to 0 bases, leaving 8 bases not matched to a gene. There are 17 residues in the CDR3. DNA for the CDR3: TGTGCTCTTGGGGAATCTCTGGTACTGGGGGACACCGATAAACTCATCTTT. It is translated as CALGESLVLGDTDKLIF.

J is TRDJ1 and V is TRDV1, with 7 bases lining up with TRDD3. Germline assignment: CDR1 TSWWSYY and CDR2 QGS. V lost 4 bases to trimming and J lost 1 base; unmatched junction nucleotides: 12. The CDR3 totals 17 residues. This CDR3 reads CALGVLGRGMSTDKLIF. Written as DNA, the CDR3 is TGTGCTCTTGGGGTCCTTGGGAGGGGGATGTCCACCGATAAACTCATCTTT.

This sequence joins TRDV1 and TRDJ1, with TRDD3 matching over 9 bases. Germline V lookup: CDR1 TSWWSYY, CDR2 QGS. After removal of 5 bases from V and 1 base from J, the junction contained 17 bases not matched to a gene. The CDR3 is 19 residues long. CDR3 amino acids: CALGTSLSTGGRCTDKLIF. CDR3 coding DNA: TGTGCTCTTGGGACTTCCTTATCAACTGGGGGAAGATGCACCGATAAACTCATCTTT.

This clone was observed many times. The chain combines TRDV2 with TRDJ1, with TRDD3 identical over 11 bases. Germline CDR1 GEAIGNYY, CDR2 EKD. The CDR3 spans 23 residues. Losses at the gene ends were 3 bases for V and 1 base for J; bases not matched to a gene: 27. The CDR3 reads CACDAFSRHSYWGIERGTDKLIF. For the CDR3, the DNA is TGTGCCTGTGACGCGTTTTCCAGACATTCATACTGGGGGATAGAGAGGGGCACCGATAAACTCATCTTT.

The chain joins TRDV1 to TRDJ1, with 10 bases lining up with TRDD3. Germline V CDR1 and CDR2: TSWWSYY, QGS. With 1 base clipped from V and 7 bases from J, the junction kept 15 bases outside the gene matches. CDR3 length: 18 amino acids. The CDR3 nucleotides are TGTGCTCTTGGGGAACGGCTTCGTACTGGGGGATTGGAGGGTAAACTCATCTTT. This gives the protein CALGERLRTGGLEGKLIF.

A note on this clone: A read error may produce the germline difference seen at one junction end. V is TRDV1 and J is TRDJ1, with 10 nucleotides matching TRDD3. Germline values: CDR1 TSWWSYY, CDR2 QGS. This CDR3 contains 21 residues. CDR3 in amino acids: CALGAPISSTGGFVYTDKLIF. As DNA, the CDR3 is TGCGCTCTTGGGGCCCCCATTTCGTCAACTGGGGGATTCGTGTACACCGATAAACTCATCTTT.

This chain connects TRDV1 to TRDJ1; 9 bases are shared with TRDD3. Germline V gene lookup returns CDR1 TSWWSYY and CDR2 QGS. The ends lost 5 bases at V and 0 bases at J; junction bases unmatched: 31. There are 24 residues in the CDR3. CDR3 nucleotides: TGTGCTCTTGGGTTCCTTCCTCGCCATCGGAAGTTCAGGGGGATACTGGGGTACACCGATAAACTCATCTTT. This sequence encodes CALGFLPRHRKFRGILGYTDKLIF.

V gene assignment gives TRDV1, but the J gene was left uncalled; TRDD3 is the table's D call, not checked against the DNA. From germline, CDR1 is TSWWSYY and CDR2 QGS. The CDR3 is 18 amino acids. The CDR3 DNA follows: TGTGCTCTTGGGGAACTCAGTCCTACGAGGGCTACTGGGGGATACGCGTTTTTC. Translation gives CALGELSPTRATGGYAFF.

The chain recombines TRDV1 with TRDJ1; the match to TRDD3 covers 9 bases. CDR3 length: 20 residues. Losses at the gene ends were 4 bases for V and 0 bases for J; bases not matched to a gene: 18. The germline V gene encodes CDR1 TSWWSYY and CDR2 QGS. The DNA for the CDR3 is TGTGCTCTTGGGGTCTCCTCGATTTCGCCTGGGGGATGGTACACCGATAAACTCATCTTT. This translates into CALGVSSISPGGWYTDKLIF.

This clone occurred a few times. The J gene is TRDJ1, the V gene TRDV1, with 7 bases matching TRDD2. This CDR3 is built from 19 residues. J gave up 0 bases and V 4 bases, and 17 bases lay outside the gene matches. Per the germline V gene, CDR1 is TSWWSYY and CDR2 is QGS. CDR3 coding DNA: TGTGCTCTTGGGGTAGATAGACCTTCCTCACGCCTTTACACCGATAAACTCATCTTT. It encodes CALGVDRPSSRLYTDKLIF.